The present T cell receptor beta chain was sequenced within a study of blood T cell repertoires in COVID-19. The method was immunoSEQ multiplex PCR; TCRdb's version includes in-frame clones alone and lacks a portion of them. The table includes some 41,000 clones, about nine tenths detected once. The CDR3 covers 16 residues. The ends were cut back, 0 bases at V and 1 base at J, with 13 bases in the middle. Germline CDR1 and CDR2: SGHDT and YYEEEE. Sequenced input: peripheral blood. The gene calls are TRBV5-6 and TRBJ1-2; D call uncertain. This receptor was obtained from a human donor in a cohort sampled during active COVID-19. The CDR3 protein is CASSLVRGYYNYGYTF. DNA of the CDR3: TGTGCCAGCAGCTTGGTGCGGGGTTACTATAACTATGGCTACACCTTC. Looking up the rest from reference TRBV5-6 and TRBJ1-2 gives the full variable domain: DAGVTQSPTHLIKTRGQQVTLRCSPKSGHDTVSWYQQALGQGPQFIFQYYEEEERQRGNFPDRFSGHQFPNYSSELNVNALLLGDSALYLCASSLVRGYYNYGYTFGSGTRLTVV.